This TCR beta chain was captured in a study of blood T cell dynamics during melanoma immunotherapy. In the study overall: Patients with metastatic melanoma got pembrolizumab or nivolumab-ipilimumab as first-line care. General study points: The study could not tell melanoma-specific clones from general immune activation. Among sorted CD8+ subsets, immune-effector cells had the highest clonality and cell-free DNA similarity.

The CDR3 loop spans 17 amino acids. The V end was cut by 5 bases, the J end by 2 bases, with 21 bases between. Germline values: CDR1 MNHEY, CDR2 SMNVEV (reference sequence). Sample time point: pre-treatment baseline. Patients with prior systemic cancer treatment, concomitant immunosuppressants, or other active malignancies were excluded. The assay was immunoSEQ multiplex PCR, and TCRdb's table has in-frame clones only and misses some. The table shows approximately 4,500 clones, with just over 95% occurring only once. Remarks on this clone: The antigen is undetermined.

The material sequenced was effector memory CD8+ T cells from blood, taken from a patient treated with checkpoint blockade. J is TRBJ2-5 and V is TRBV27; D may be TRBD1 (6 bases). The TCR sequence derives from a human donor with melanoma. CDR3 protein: CASSARRTAAKQETQYF. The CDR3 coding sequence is TGTGCCAGCAGTGCGAGACGGACAGCCGCCAAACAAGAGACCCAGTACTTC.